Detailed here is one T cell receptor beta chain. Its antigen is unidentified. The V and J ends lost 9 bases and 4 bases respectively, with 24 bases between them. The CDR3 is 16 residues long. Germline V gives CDR1 LNHDA, CDR2 SQIVND (reference sequence). These data originate in a study of shared clonotypes between healthy human individuals. Method: immunoSEQ multiplex PCR; TCRdb's copy keeps in-frame clones and lacks some. The sample holds about 2.3 million clones, about 92% seen once. Overall study results and limits: Sequencing depth was expected to affect clonotype sharing among donors.

The chain has TRBV19 and TRBJ1-1; D may be TRBD1 (6 bases). This clonotype originated in a man between 18 and 29 years old in good health. Some clones in this sample may be carry-over from other donors' samples. Specimen: naive CD4+ T cells from PBMCs. Subset indicated: CD45RA+ positively selected. The CDR3 reads CASLVSAGGGSTEAFF. The CDR3, as DNA: TGTGCCAGCTTAGTATCCGCGGGAGGGGGGAGCACTGAAGCTTTCTTT. Filled out from reference TRBV19 and TRBJ1-1, the complete variable domain reads DGGITQSPKYLFRKEGQNVTLSCEQNLNHDAMYWYRQDPGQGLRLIYYSQIVNDFQKGDIAEGYSVSREKKESFPLTVTSAQKNPTAFYLCASLVSAGGGSTEAFFGQGTRLTVV.